This passage covers 22 T cell receptor beta chains from one sample sequenced in a study of T-cell reconstitution after alpha-beta-depleted transplantation in children. Unique molecular identifiers featured in how the TCRbeta library was prepared. In TCRdb, the PCR reads were re-called with MiXCR into one record per CDR3 protein. The sample comprises a few hundred thousand distinct CDR3 sequences, 20% to 30% of which are singletons, and under 45% rests with the top ten. The source material was PBMCs, sampled before TCRalphabeta/CD19-depleted stem cell transplant. These receptor sequences come from a boy younger than two with Wiskott-Aldrich syndrome, due to receive a stem cell transplant.

V gene TRBV15 combines with J gene TRBJ1-6; 10 nucleotides align to TRBD1. The CDR3 is 16 amino acids. Germline-derived CDR1 and CDR2 are LNHNV and YYDKDF (reference sequence). Trimming at V came to 5 bases and at J to 9 bases, leaving 10 bases not matched to a gene. The CDR3: CATSAPGQGTSSPLHF. The CDR3 coding sequence is TGTGCCACCAGCGCCCCGGGACAGGGGACGAGTTCACCCCTCCACTTT.

The table lists this clonotype with a few counts. The chain has TRBV28 and TRBJ2-5; D unresolved. V lost 5 bases to trimming and J lost 7 bases, with 11 bases between them. The length of the CDR3 is 12 residues. CDR1 MDHEN and CDR2 SYDVKM come from the germline V gene. The CDR3 reads CASSPRSGTQYF. The CDR3, as DNA: TGTGCCAGCAGTCCACGATCCGGGACCCAGTACTTC.

The rearrangement links TRBV7-9 to TRBJ2-5; D tentatively fits TRBD1 or TRBD2 (5 bases each). Trimming shortened V by 4 bases and J by 5 bases, and 11 bases separated the two germline ends. The germline CDR1 and CDR2 sequences are SEHNR and FQNEAQ (reference sequence). The CDR3 runs 13 residues. The CDR3 region has the DNA TGTGCCAGCAGCTCTGGGACCTGGGAGACCCAGTACTTC. Translated: CASSSGTWETQYF.

This clonotype turned up a few times. The chain recombines TRBV5-1 with TRBJ2-5, with D maybe TRBD1 (5 bases). Germline loops: CDR1 SGHRS, CDR2 YFSETQ. V lost 4 bases and J 0 bases, leaving 7 bases between the germline ends. This CDR3 is built from 13 residues. Written as DNA, the CDR3 is TGCGCCAGCAGCAAGGGGAACCAAGAGACCCAGTACTTC. Translated: CASSKGNQETQYF. Based on the CDR3 plus reference TRBV5-1 and TRBJ2-5, the full variable domain is KAGVTQTPRYLIKTRGQQVTLSCSPISGHRSVSWYQQTPGQGLQFLFEYFSETQRNKGNFPGRFSGRQFSNSRSEMNVSTLELGDSALYLCASSKGNQETQYFGPGTRLLVL.

The chain recombines TRBV19 with TRBJ2-7, with unresolved D. Looked up from germline, CDR1 is LNHDA and CDR2 is SQIVND (reference sequence). V was trimmed by 4 bases and J by 2 bases, leaving 6 bases between them. This CDR3 has 12 amino acids. The CDR3 nucleotides read TGTGCCAGTAGTACGGGCACCTACGAGCAGTACTTC. Encoded protein: CASSTGTYEQYF.

This clonotype was observed a few times. The rearrangement links TRBV7-2 to TRBJ1-5; a weak D match, TRBD1 (5 bases). V lost 5 bases and J lost 6, with 11 bases in between. The CDR3 runs to 13 residues. Germline CDR1 and CDR2: SGHTA and FQGNSA. CDR3 bases: TGTGCCAGCAGCCCCAGGGTGGGTCAGCCCCAGCATTTT. It specifies CASSPRVGQPQHF.

The rearrangement links TRBV21-1 to TRBJ1-5; the D segment call TRBD1 is taken from the table without a DNA check. TRBV21-1 is recorded as a pseudogene. The CDR3 loop spans 14 amino acids. The CDR3: CASISGTGDQPQHF. Here the CDR3 DNA reads TGTGCCAGCATCTCCGGGACAGGGGATCAGCCCCAGCATTTT.

The table lists this clonotype with a few counts. The CDR3: CASTIAGPTNTQYF. The CDR3 DNA reads as TGTGCCAGCACTATAGCGGGACCCACGAATACGCAGTATTTT. The chain uses TRBV25-1 and TRBJ2-3; 8 nucleotides line up with TRBD2. The CDR3 is 14 amino acids. Per the germline V gene, CDR1 is MGHDK and CDR2 is SYGVNS. V lost 7 bases, J lost 7 bases, and 10 bases stayed unmatched.

This clonotype has only a few counts. The J gene is TRBJ1-1, the V gene TRBV7-2, with D possibly matching TRBD1 (5 bases). Germline V lookup: CDR1 SGHTA, CDR2 FQGNSA. The length of the CDR3 is 16 residues. V was clipped by 5 bases and J by 4 bases, with 20 bases between them. The CDR3 reads CASSRVGTKVVTEAFF. The CDR3 DNA reads TGTGCCAGCAGCCGTGTCGGGACCAAGGTGGTCACTGAAGCTTTCTTT.

This clonotype was counted a few times. The chain joins TRBV10-2 to TRBJ2-1; 7 bases align to TRBD1. Unmatched junction bases numbered 7, after V lost 4 bases and J lost 7 bases. The CDR3 spans 14 residues. Germline CDR1 is WSHSY and CDR2 is SAAADI. This chain's CDR3 is CASSVYARGNEQFF. The CDR3 nucleotides are TGCGCCAGCAGTGTATACGCCAGGGGGAATGAGCAGTTCTTC.

The chain couples TRBV18 to TRBJ1-1; D remains unclear. Germline CDR1 and CDR2: KGHSH and LQKENI. CDR3 length: 16 residues. V was pared by 3 bases and J by 1 base, with 15 bases between. The CDR3 sequence: CASSPMRYVGNTEAFF. The CDR3 DNA is TGTGCCAGCTCACCCATGAGGTATGTGGGGAACACTGAAGCTTTCTTT.

This sequence joins TRBV28 and TRBJ2-2; 8 bases agree with TRBD2. V trimming: 10 bases; J trimming: 2 bases; junction bases outside the gene matches: 9. Germline V gene sequence: CDR1 MDHEN, CDR2 SYDVKM. There are 15 residues in the CDR3. CDR3 nucleotides: TGTGCCACCCTGAGCGGGAGTATTAACACCGGGGAGCTGTTTTTT. Amino acid sequence: CATLSGSINTGELFF.

V and J are TRBV10-3 and TRBJ2-3; 8 bases line up with TRBD2. Germline V gene lookup returns CDR1 ENHRY and CDR2 SYGVKD. The trim removed 3 bases at V and 6 bases at J, leaving 2 bases unmatched. CDR3 size: 13 residues. CDR3 bases: TGTGCCATCAGTGAACCTAGCGGGGATACGCAGTATTTT. This codes for CAISEPSGDTQYF.

The table lists this clonotype with a few counts. The chain uses TRBV2 and TRBJ2-5; D may be TRBD1 (6 bases). This CDR3 spans 13 amino acids. V lost 10 bases and J lost 5, with 17 bases in between. Germline V lookup: CDR1 SNHLY, CDR2 FYNNEI. The CDR3 DNA sequence: TGTGCCACCCAACAGGGTTTGGGGGAGACCCAGTACTTC. Its protein is CATQQGLGETQYF.

The CDR3 is CAIKRQGTEAFF. The CDR3, as DNA: TGTGCCATCAAGCGACAGGGGACTGAAGCTTTCTTT. J is TRBJ1-1 and V is TRBV10-3; 8 bases agree with TRBD1. This CDR3 has 12 residues. Germline assignment: CDR1 ENHRY and CDR2 SYGVKD. V shed 7 bases and J 5 bases; nucleotides not matched to a gene: 3.

The J gene is TRBJ2-3, the V gene TRBV3-1; TRBD2 matches at 14 bases. Germline-derived CDR1 and CDR2 are LGHDT and YNNKEL (reference sequence). The CDR3 runs 16 residues. V lost 1 base to trimming and J lost 4 bases; unmatched junction nucleotides: 1. The CDR3 DNA is TGTGCCAGCAGCCAAGCGGGACTAGCGGGAGCAGATACGCAGTATTTT. It yields the protein CASSQAGLAGADTQYF.

This clonotype came up a few times. This sequence joins TRBV20-1 and TRBJ2-7, with a possible D match to TRBD2 (5 bases). This CDR3 has 14 amino acids. Deletions cut 5 bases from V and 7 bases from J, with 21 bases between. The V gene's germline CDR1 is DFQATT and CDR2 SNEGSKA (reference sequence). The DNA of the CDR3 is TGCAGTGCTCCCTTAAGCCCTAGCTTACCTGAGCAGTACTTC. Translation gives CSAPLSPSLPEQYF.

This clonotype was counted only a few times. This chain links TRBV9 with TRBJ2-1; D is possibly TRBD2 (5 bases). The CDR3 contains 16 residues. V was pared by 0 bases and J by 5 bases, with 15 bases between. The germline gives CDR1 SGDLS, CDR2 YYNGEE. The CDR3 nucleotides are TGTGCCAGCAGCGTAGAAGGGAGCGGAGTTCACAATGAGCAGTTCTTC. Its protein is CASSVEGSGVHNEQFF.

The rearrangement links TRBV20-1 to TRBJ1-5; D possibly corresponds to TRBD1 (6 bases). The V gene's germline CDR1 is DFQATT and CDR2 SNEGSKA (reference sequence). This CDR3 has 15 amino acids. V lost 3 bases and J 6 bases, leaving 18 bases between the germline ends. The chain's CDR3 is CSASPVRLQGQPQHF. The CDR3 bases are TGCAGTGCTAGTCCCGTACGGCTACAGGGTCAGCCCCAGCATTTT.

The rearrangement uses TRBV29-1 and TRBJ2-7; no clear D gene. CDR1 and CDR2 (germline): SQVTM, ANQGSEA. This CDR3 has 12 residues. Trimming pared 4 bases from V and 6 bases from J, leaving 13 bases between. The CDR3 bases are TGCAGCGTTGTAGCTCAAACCTCCGAGCAGTACTTC. As protein: CSVVAQTSEQYF.

The rearrangement uses TRBV11-1 and TRBJ2-1; TRBD2 aligns across 7 bases. The CDR3 is 18 residues long. Germline V CDR1 and CDR2: SGHAT, FQDESV (reference sequence). After removal of 2 bases from V and 0 bases from J, the junction contained 10 bases not matched to a gene. The DNA of the CDR3 is TGTGCCAGCAGCTTAAAGGTACCTAGCGGAGGCTCCTACAATGAGCAGTTCTTC. It codes for CASSLKVPSGGSYNEQFF.

This clonotype was picked up a small number of times. The J gene is TRBJ1-5, the V gene TRBV7-2; D call uncertain. V lost 4 bases to trimming and J lost 2 bases, with 15 bases between them. Germline CDR1 reads SGHTA; CDR2 reads FQGNSA. The CDR3 length is 16 residues. The CDR3 nucleotides are TGTGCCAGCAGCTACGGGCCCCACGGCGGCAATCAGCCCCAGCATTTT. This gives the protein CASSYGPHGGNQPQHF. Full variable domain (outside the CDR3, taken from reference TRBV7-2 and TRBJ1-5): GAGVSQSPSNKVTEKGKDVELRCDPISGHTALYWYRQSLGQGLEFLIYFQGNSAPDKSGLPSDRFSAERTGGSVSTLTIQRTQQEDSAVYLCASSYGPHGGNQPQHFGDGTRLSIL.